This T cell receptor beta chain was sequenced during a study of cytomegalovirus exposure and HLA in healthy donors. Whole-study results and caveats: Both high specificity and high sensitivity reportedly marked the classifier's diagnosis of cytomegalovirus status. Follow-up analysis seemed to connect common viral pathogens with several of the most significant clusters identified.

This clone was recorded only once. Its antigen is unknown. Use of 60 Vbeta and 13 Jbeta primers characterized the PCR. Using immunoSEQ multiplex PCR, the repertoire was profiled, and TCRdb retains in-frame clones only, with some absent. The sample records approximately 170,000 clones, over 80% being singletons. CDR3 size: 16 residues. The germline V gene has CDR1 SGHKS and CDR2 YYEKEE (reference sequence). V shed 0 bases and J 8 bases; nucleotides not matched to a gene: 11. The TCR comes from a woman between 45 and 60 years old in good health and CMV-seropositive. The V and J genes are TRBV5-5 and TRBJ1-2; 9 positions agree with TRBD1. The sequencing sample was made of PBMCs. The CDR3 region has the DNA TGTGCCAGCAGCTTGGCCGACCCCGACAGGGGGGAAGGCTACACCTTC. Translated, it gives CASSLADPDRGEGYTF.